The subject of this entry is one T cell receptor (beta chain). Trimming at V came to 5 bases and at J to 9 bases, leaving 7 bases not matched to a gene. CDR1 MNHEY and CDR2 SMNVEV come from the germline V gene (reference sequence). The CDR3 extends over 15 amino acids. As originally analysed: Estimates of nucleated cell counts were drawn from the amplification of reference gene primers. Sequencing used immunoSEQ multiplex PCR; TCRdb keeps in-frame clones, though not all of them. The V and J calls and the clone size are those of that table, but D and trimming were determined from the DNA. This sample carries tens of thousands of clones, 85% to 90% of them seen once, and the ten largest clones take 7% to 9%. The sample originates from a study of blood T cell repertoires in COVID-19. Overall study context: Italy, Spain and the United States were the sources of the convalescent and acute COVID-19 samples. T cells, B-cell-depleted T cells, or PBMCs provided the cDNA or gDNA that served as material.

The V and J genes are TRBV27 and TRBJ1-6, with 10 positions matching TRBD1. The sequenced sample consisted of peripheral blood. This TCR derives from a man older than 75 with active or convalescent COVID-19. In DNA form, the CDR3 reads TGTGCCAGCAGTCCACCGGGACAGGGGATTTCACCCCTCCACTTT. Amino acids: CASSPPGQGISPLHF.